This T cell receptor beta chain was recorded in a study of spatial heterogeneity in lung cancer. Study conclusions and caveats: Tumor TCRs that were ubiquitous and expanded showed up in blood more at resection than follow-up.

Time point described: sample taken at primary tumor resection. Unsorted whole RNA samples from tumor, nontumor lung or frozen PBMC were sequenced. Samples came from roughly 72 TRACERx patients with untreated early-stage lung cancer. This CDR3 has 12 residues. Between the trimmed V and J ends, which lost 2 bases and 7 bases, there was a span of 9 bases. Germline values: CDR1 MDHEN, CDR2 SYDVKM. This clonotype was seen only a few times. Its target is not known. One entry per CDR3 protein, called by TCRdb with MiXCR from the 5' RACE reads. The sample records tens of thousands of distinct CDR3 sequences, roughly 13% being singletons.

Material: PBMCs, obtained at surgery. The genes are TRBV28 and TRBJ2-7; D not resolved. This TCR was sampled from a male donor with early-stage non-small cell lung cancer. CDR3 sequence (DNA): TGTGCCAGCAGTTTAAGCGTTGGGGAGCAGTACTTC. Translated: CASSLSVGEQYF.